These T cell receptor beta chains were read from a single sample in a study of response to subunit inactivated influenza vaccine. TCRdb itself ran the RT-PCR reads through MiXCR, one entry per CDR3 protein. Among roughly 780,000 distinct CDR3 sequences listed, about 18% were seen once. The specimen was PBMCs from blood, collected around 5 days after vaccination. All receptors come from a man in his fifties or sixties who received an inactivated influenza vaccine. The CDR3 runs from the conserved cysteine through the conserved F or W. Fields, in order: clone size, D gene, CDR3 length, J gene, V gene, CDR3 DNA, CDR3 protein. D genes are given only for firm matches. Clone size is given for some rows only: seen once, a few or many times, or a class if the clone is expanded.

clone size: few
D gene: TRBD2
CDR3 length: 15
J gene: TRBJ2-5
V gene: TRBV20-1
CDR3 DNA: TGCAGTGCTACTTCAGCGGGAGGGCCCCAAGAGACCCAGTACTTC
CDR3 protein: CSATSAGGPQETQYF

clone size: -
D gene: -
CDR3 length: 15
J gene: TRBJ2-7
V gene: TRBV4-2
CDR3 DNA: TGTGCCAGCAGCCAGACGGACATCCTCTCCTACGAGCAGTACTTC
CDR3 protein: CASSQTDILSYEQYF

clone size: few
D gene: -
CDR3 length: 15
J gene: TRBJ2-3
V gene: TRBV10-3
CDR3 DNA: TGTGCCATCAGTGTCCGGGAGACTAGCACAGATACGCAGTATTTT
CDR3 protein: CAISVRETSTDTQYF

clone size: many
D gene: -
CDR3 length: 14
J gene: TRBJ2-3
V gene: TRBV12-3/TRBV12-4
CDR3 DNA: TGTGCCAGCAGTTTGTGGGCGGACACAGATACGCAGTATTTT
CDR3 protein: CASSLWADTDTQYF

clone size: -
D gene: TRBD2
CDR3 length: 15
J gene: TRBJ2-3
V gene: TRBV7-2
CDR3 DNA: TGTGCCAGCACCTGGGGGGGAACTAGCACAGATACGCAGTATTTT
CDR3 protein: CASTWGGTSTDTQYF

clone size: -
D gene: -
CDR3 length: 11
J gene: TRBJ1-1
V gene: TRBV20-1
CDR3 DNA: TGCAGTGCTAGAGTCCGGGGGTCTGCTTTCTTT
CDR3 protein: CSARVRGSAFF

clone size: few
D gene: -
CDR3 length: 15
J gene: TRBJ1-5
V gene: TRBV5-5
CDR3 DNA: TGTGCCAGCAGCTTCACGGAATCGAGCAATCAGCCCCAGCATTTT
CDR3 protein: CASSFTESSNQPQHF

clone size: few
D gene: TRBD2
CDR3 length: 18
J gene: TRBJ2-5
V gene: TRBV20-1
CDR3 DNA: TGCAGTGCTAGAGATTCTCCCTATAGCGGGGGGGCAATAGAGACCCAGTACTTC
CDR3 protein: CSARDSPYSGGAIETQYF

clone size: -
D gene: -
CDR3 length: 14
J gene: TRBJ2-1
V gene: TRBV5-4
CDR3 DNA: TGTGCCAGCACCCTGGGTGAAGGGAACAATGAGCAGTTCTTC
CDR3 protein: CASTLGEGNNEQFF

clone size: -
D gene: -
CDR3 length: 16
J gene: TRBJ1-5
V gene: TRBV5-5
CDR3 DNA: TGTGCCAGCAGCCCATCGGGACAAGGAATAGGATTGCCCCAGCATTTT
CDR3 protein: CASSPSGQGIGLPQHF

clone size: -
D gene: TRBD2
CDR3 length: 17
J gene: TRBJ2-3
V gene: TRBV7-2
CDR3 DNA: TGTGCCAGCAGCTTAGGACTAGCGGGACGTGGCACAGATACGCAGTATTTT
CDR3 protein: CASSLGLAGRGTDTQYF

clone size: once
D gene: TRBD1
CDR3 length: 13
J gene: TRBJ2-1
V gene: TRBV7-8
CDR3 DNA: TGTGCCAGCAGTTCGACAGGGTTGGGTGAGCAGTTCTTC
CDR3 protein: CASSSTGLGEQFF

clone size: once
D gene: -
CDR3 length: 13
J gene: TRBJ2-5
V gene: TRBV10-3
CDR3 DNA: TGTGCCATCAGACTAGTGGGGGAAGAGACCCAGTACTTC
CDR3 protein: CAIRLVGEETQYF

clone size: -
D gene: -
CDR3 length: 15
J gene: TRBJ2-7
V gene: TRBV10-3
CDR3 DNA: TGTGCCATCAGTGTTTGGGGGGAGCAAGCCTACGAGCAGTACTTC
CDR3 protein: CAISVWGEQAYEQYF

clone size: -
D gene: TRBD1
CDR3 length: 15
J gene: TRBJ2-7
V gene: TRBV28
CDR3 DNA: TGTGCCAGCAGTTTATGGGCAGGGGGTGTAGACGAGCAGTACTTC
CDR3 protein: CASSLWAGGVDEQYF

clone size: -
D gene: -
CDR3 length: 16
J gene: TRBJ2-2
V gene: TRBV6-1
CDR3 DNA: TGTGCCAGCAGTGAAGCGCTCCTCTATCTGGGCGGGGAGCTGTTTTTT
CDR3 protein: CASSEALLYLGGELFF

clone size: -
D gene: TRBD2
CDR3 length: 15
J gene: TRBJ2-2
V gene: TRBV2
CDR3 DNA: TGTGCCAGCAGTTCCCCTAGCGGGAACACCGGGGAGCTGTTTTTT
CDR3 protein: CASSSPSGNTGELFF

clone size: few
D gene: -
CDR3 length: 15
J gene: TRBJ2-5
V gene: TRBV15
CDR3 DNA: TGTGCCACCAGCAGAGATGGTGCTGCCGGAGAGACCCAGTACTTC
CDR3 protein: CATSRDGAAGETQYF

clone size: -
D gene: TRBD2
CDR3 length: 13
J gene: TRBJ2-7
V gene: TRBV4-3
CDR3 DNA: TGCGCCAGCAGCCAAGGAACTAGCGACGAGCAGTACTTC
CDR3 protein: CASSQGTSDEQYF

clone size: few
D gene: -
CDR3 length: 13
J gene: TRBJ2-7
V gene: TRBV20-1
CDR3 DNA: TGCAGTGCTAGTAAGGGGCTAGCCTACGAGCAGTACTTC
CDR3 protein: CSASKGLAYEQYF

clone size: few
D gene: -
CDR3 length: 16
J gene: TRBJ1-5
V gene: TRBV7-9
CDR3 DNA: TGTGCCAGCAGCTTAGCTTCAGGGCCTGTCAATCAGCCCCAGCATTTT
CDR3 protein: CASSLASGPVNQPQHF

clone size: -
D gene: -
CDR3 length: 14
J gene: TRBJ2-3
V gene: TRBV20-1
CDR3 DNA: TGCAGTGCTAGAAGTGACCTTTATTCTGATACGCAGTATTTT
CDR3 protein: CSARSDLYSDTQYF

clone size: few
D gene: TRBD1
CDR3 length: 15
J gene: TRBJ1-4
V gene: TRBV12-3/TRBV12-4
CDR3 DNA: TGTGCCAGCAGCCCCACAGGGGGGGGTAATGAAAAACTGTTTTTT
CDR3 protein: CASSPTGGGNEKLFF

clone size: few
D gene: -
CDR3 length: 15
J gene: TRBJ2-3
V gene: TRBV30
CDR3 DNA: TGTGCCTGGAGTCCGGGCCTCCTGAACACAGATACGCAGTATTTT
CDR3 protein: CAWSPGLLNTDTQYF

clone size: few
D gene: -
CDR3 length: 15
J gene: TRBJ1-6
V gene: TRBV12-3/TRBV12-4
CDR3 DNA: TGTGCCAGCAGTTCCCACACGCCGAGGGGCTCACCCCTCCACTTT
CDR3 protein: CASSSHTPRGSPLHF

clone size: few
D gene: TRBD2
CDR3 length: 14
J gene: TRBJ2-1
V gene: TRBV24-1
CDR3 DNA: TGTGCCACCAGTACTAGCGGGGGGTACAATGAGCAGTTCTTC
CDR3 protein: CATSTSGGYNEQFF

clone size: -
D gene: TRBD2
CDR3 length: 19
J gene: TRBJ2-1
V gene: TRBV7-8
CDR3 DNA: TGTGCCAGCAGCCAAGACTACAGGACTAGCGGGGGATCCTACAATGAGCAGTTCTTC
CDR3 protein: CASSQDYRTSGGSYNEQFF

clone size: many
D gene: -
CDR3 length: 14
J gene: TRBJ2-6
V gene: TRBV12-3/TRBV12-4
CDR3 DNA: TGTGCCAGCAGTTTAAGCGGGGGGGCCAACGTCCTGACTTTC
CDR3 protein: CASSLSGGANVLTF